The clone carrying this T cell receptor (delta chain) is classed as large. The data were obtained in a study of human gamma delta and Vdelta1 T cells. The length of the CDR3 is 18 residues. The germline V gene encodes CDR1 TSWWSYY and CDR2 QGS. Unmatched junction bases numbered 15, after V lost 3 bases and J lost 3 bases. TCRdb redid clone calling on the PCR reads using CATT. The data show about 1,400 delta-chain clones, under 50% seen once. Sequenced input: Vdelta1 gamma-delta T cells from blood. The receptor's source is a human donor in good health. The V and J genes are TRDV1 and TRDJ1, with 8 bases fitting TRDD3. The CDR3 loop reads CALGDFLFGGGLADKLIF. The CDR3 DNA follows: TGTGCTCTTGGGGACTTCCTGTTTGGTGGGGGATTGGCCGATAAACTCATCTTT.